This TCR beta chain was observed in a study of T cells in women clearing cervical HPV infection. Generated by immunoSEQ multiplex PCR, the TCRdb table keeps only in-frame clones and is missing some. The sample has 14,000 or so clones, and its top ten clones hold 20%. This clone is classed as medium-sized by frequency. The read ends 3 residues before the CDR3 terminus; that terminus is restored from the germline J gene. Trimming took off 6 bases at V and 5 bases at J, with 13 bases between the two ends. The CDR3 contains 13 residues. Germline V gene data show CDR1 as SNHLY and CDR2 as FYNNEI. Sequencing was performed on blood buffy coat. This chain connects TRBV2 to TRBJ2-5; D gene uncertain. The sequence came from a woman aged 18 to 75 with a cervical HPV16 infection that either progressed to CIN3+ or cleared (not recorded which). CDR3 bases read: TGTGCCAGCAGCCTTAGCAGTGTCGAGACC. Its protein is CASSLSSVET. The entire CDR3 reads CASSLSSVETQYF.